The 31 T cell receptor beta chains below come from one sample, sequenced in a study of OX40 agonist ivuxolimab in advanced cancers. Here immunoSEQ multiplex PCR was the method, and the copy in TCRdb shows in-frame clones only, minus some. The table records tens of thousands of clones, just under 90% of them present only once. This sample comprised CD4+ or CD8+ T cells sorted from blood, obtained in a trial of the OX40 agonist ivuxolimab. Receptors were obtained from an adult with an advanced solid tumor such as melanoma, head and neck, liver or kidney cancer.

The count of this clone is one. This chain joins TRBV19 and TRBJ2-5; D assignment may be TRBD1 or TRBD2 (5 bases each). Germline V gene lookup returns CDR1 LNHDA and CDR2 SQIVND (reference sequence). The CDR3 contains 14 residues. V lost 6 bases, J lost 4 bases, and 15 bases lay in between. In nucleotides, the CDR3 is TGTGCCAGTAGGGCCACAGGAGGTCGAGAGACCCAGTACTTC. This gives the protein CASRATGGRETQYF.

This chain links TRBV11-2 with TRBJ1-4, with TRBD1 as a possible D gene (5 bases). The germline V gene has CDR1 SGHAT and CDR2 FQNNGV. V lost 3 bases to trimming and J lost 8 bases, with 10 bases between them. CDR3 size: 13 residues. DNA of the CDR3: TGTGCCAGCAGCTTCGGGACGGGGGAAAAACTGTTTTTT. Protein: CASSFGTGEKLFF.

The chain uses TRBV25-1 and TRBJ2-7; 13 nucleotides line up with TRBD2. The CDR3 is 16 residues long. J lost 4 bases, V lost 3 bases, and 6 bases had no gene match. Germline V gene data show CDR1 as MGHDK and CDR2 as SYGVNS. In DNA, the CDR3 is TGTGCCAGCAGTGACTTTCGACTAGCGGGAGGTTACGAGCAGTACTTC. It yields the protein CASSDFRLAGGYEQYF.

DNA for the CDR3: TGTGCCAGCGGGGGGACAGGGGGACAGCCCCAGCATTTT. Amino acid sequence: CASGGTGGQPQHF. This sequence joins TRBV7-6 and TRBJ1-5, with 11 bases lining up with TRBD1. Per the germline V gene, CDR1 is SGHVS and CDR2 is FNYEAQ. The length of the CDR3 is 13 residues. The J segment lost 7 bases and the V segment lost 8 bases, leaving 4 bases of the junction unmatched.

The rearrangement links TRBV2 to TRBJ1-2, with a possible D match to TRBD1 (5 bases). Trimming stripped 7 bases from V and 4 bases from J, with 10 bases between. There are 12 residues in the CDR3. The germline gives CDR1 SNHLY, CDR2 FYNNEI. The CDR3 nucleotides read TGTGCCAGCATGAAGGACACCTATGGCTACACCTTC. Translation: CASMKDTYGYTF.

This clone was detected only once. The gene calls are TRBV20-1 and TRBJ1-2; D is undetermined. The V end lost 0 bases, the J end lost 1 base, and 0 bases lay between the germline ends. The CDR3 extends over 11 amino acids. CDR1 is DFQATT, CDR2 SNEGSKA, per germline (reference sequence). The CDR3, as DNA: TGCAGTGCTAGAGATAACTATGGCTACACCTTC. Translating it yields CSARDNYGYTF.

V usage is TRBV5-1 and J usage is TRBJ2-1, with a possible D match to TRBD2 (5 bases). CDR1 SGHRS and CDR2 YFSETQ come from the germline V gene. Trimming pared 2 bases from V and 6 bases from J, leaving 12 bases between. CDR3 length: 14 amino acids. The CDR3 region has the DNA TGCGCCAGCAGCTTTGACGGGGATCTCAATGAGCAGTTCTTC. Residues: CASSFDGDLNEQFF.

The chain carries TRBV7-2 and TRBJ2-1; a possible D gene is TRBD1 (6 bases). V was pared by 5 bases and J by 4 bases, with 15 bases between. The germline V gene has CDR1 SGHTA and CDR2 FQGNSA. The CDR3 runs 15 residues. CDR3 amino acids: CASSPSRDTYNEQFF. DNA for the CDR3: TGTGCCAGCAGCCCGTCCCGGGACACTTACAATGAGCAGTTCTTC.

V usage is TRBV4-2 and J usage is TRBJ2-1, with no clear D. CDR3 length: 16 amino acids. V was pared by 0 bases and J by 3 bases, with 12 bases between. From germline, CDR1 is LGHNA and CDR2 YNFKEQ. Here the CDR3 reads CASSQDSYPSYNEQFF. The DNA of the CDR3 is TGTGCCAGCAGCCAAGATTCCTACCCTAGCTACAATGAGCAGTTCTTC.

This chain uses TRBV18 with TRBJ2-3; 12 bases match TRBD2. V gave up 6 bases and J gave up 3 bases; unmatched junction bases: 10. The germline V gene encodes CDR1 KGHSH and CDR2 LQKENI. The CDR3 has 17 residues. The CDR3 protein is CASSDKASGRATDTQYF. The DNA of the CDR3 is TGTGCCAGCTCCGATAAGGCTAGCGGGAGGGCTACAGATACGCAGTATTTT.

The chain is built from TRBV30 and TRBJ1-3; 7 bases align to TRBD1. After removal of 5 bases from V and 8 bases from J, the junction contained 3 bases not matched to a gene. There are 11 residues in the CDR3. The germline gives CDR1 GTSNPN, CDR2 SVGIG (reference sequence). CDR3 residues: CAWQGGYTIYF. The CDR3 bases are TGTGCCTGGCAGGGGGGCTACACCATATATTTT.

This chain joins TRBV15 and TRBJ2-7; either TRBD1 or TRBD2 may fit D (5 bases each). Trimming removed 0 bases from V and 5 bases from J, with 11 bases in between. Germline loops: CDR1 LNHNV, CDR2 YYDKDF (reference sequence). The CDR3 spans 14 residues. CDR3: CATSRDHRGHEQYF. The CDR3 nucleotides read TGTGCCACCAGCAGAGATCACCGGGGCCACGAGCAGTACTTC.

This rearrangement joins TRBV10-1 to TRBJ1-4; D gene unclear. The CDR3 runs to 18 residues. Deletions cut 3 bases from V and 5 bases from J, with 22 bases between. CDR1 and CDR2 from the germline V gene are WNHNN and SYGVQD (reference sequence). In DNA, the CDR3 is TGCGCCAGCAGTGACTATGGATGTCTCCTAGTCGACAATGAAAAACTGTTTTTT. Protein product: CASSDYGCLLVDNEKLFF.

This rearrangement joins TRBV5-4 to TRBJ2-3; the D gene is possibly TRBD1 (5 bases). The CDR3 loop spans 13 amino acids. Per the germline V gene, CDR1 is SGHNT and CDR2 is YYREEE (reference sequence). V was pared by 6 bases and J by 2 bases, with 10 bases between. The CDR3 sequence is CASTPGATDTQYF. The CDR3 nucleotides read TGTGCCAGCACCCCTGGGGCCACAGATACGCAGTATTTT.

The rearrangement joins TRBV5-8 to TRBJ2-7; D remains unclear. The germline CDR1 and CDR2 sequences are SGHTS and YDEGEE. The CDR3 sequence is 12 residues long. The V gene lost 3 bases and the J gene lost 0 bases, with 4 bases spanning the gap. CDR3 amino acids: CASSSISYEQYF. Written as DNA, the CDR3 is TGTGCCAGCAGCTCCATCTCCTACGAGCAGTACTTC. The entire variable domain, with the rest obtained from reference TRBV5-8 and TRBJ2-7, is as follows: EAGVTQSPTHLIKTRGQQATLRCSPISGHTSVYWYQQALGLGLQFLLWYDEGEERNRGNFPPRFSGRQFPNYSSELNVNALELEDSALYLCASSSISYEQYFGPGTRLTVT.

The V call is TRBV4-1, the J call TRBJ1-4, with D perhaps TRBD1 (6 bases). The V gene's germline CDR1 is MGHRA and CDR2 YSYEKL. CDR3 length: 15 amino acids. Trimming cost V 4 bases and J 8 bases, with 17 bases left between them. This CDR3 reads CASSRSGVTGEKLFF. DNA for the CDR3: TGCGCCAGCAGCCGGTCGGGGGTAACAGGGGAAAAACTGTTTTTT.

V is TRBV6-1 and J is TRBJ1-4; D gene ambiguous. Germline CDR1 MNHNS, CDR2 SASEGT. Trimming cost V 6 bases and J 4 bases, with 3 bases left between them. This CDR3 contains 11 residues. CDR3 sequence: CASSLNEKLFF. The DNA of the CDR3 is TGTGCCAGCAGCCTTAATGAAAAACTGTTTTTT.

The V gene is TRBV7-9, the J gene TRBJ2-7, with D possibly TRBD1 on 5 matching bases. The CDR3 contains 15 residues. V lost 2 bases to trimming and J lost 6 bases, with 17 bases between them. Germline CDR1 SEHNR, CDR2 FQNEAQ (reference sequence). The CDR3 loop is CASSLYPGKVSEQYF. CDR3 nucleotide sequence: TGTGCCAGCAGCTTATATCCAGGGAAGGTCTCCGAGCAGTACTTC.

The chain carries TRBV4-1 and TRBJ1-3; no clear D gene. The germline CDR1 and CDR2 sequences are MGHRA and YSYEKL. V shed 0 bases and J shed 4 bases, with 10 bases lying between them. This CDR3 is built from 15 residues. In nucleotides, the CDR3 is TGCGCCAGCAGCCAAGATGCGGGTATCGGAAACACCATATATTTT. Residues: CASSQDAGIGNTIYF.

This rearrangement joins TRBV21-1 to TRBJ1-1. TRBV21-1 corresponds to a pseudogene. The CDR3 is 17 amino acids. The CDR3: CASSSWGGRASGTEAFF. CDR3 nucleotide sequence: TGTGCCAGCAGCTCCTGGGGAGGGAGGGCAAGCGGTACTGAAGCTTTCTTT.

This chain connects TRBV7-9 to TRBJ2-1; TRBD1 agrees at 8 bases. With V trimmed by 4 bases and J by 7 bases, 15 bases remained unmatched. The CDR3 is 17 amino acids. Germline V lookup: CDR1 SEHNR, CDR2 FQNEAQ (reference sequence). The CDR3 nucleotides read TGTGCCAGCAGCTCCGCCACATTGGACAGGGCAGGGAATGAGCAGTTCTTC. Translating it yields CASSSATLDRAGNEQFF.

The chain has TRBV11-3 and TRBJ2-2, with 13 bases aligning to TRBD2. The germline V gene encodes CDR1 SGHNT and CDR2 YENEEA. The CDR3 is 17 amino acids. The junction had 5 bases not matched to a gene; V was cut back by 6 bases and J by 1 base. CDR3 nucleotides: TGTGCCAGCAGTTTGGGACTAGCGGGGATGAACACCGGGGAGCTGTTTTTT. It yields the protein CASSLGLAGMNTGELFF.

The chain joins TRBV5-1 to TRBJ2-3, with TRBD2 matching over 7 bases. This CDR3 is built from 15 residues. V trimming: 0 bases; J trimming: 0 bases; junction bases outside the gene matches: 1. Germline lookup yields CDR1 SGHRS and CDR2 YFSETQ. The CDR3 here is CASSLVSGSTDTQYF. CDR3 bases: TGCGCCAGCAGCTTGGTTAGCGGGAGCACAGATACGCAGTATTTT.

The chain is built from TRBV11-2 and TRBJ2-1; 10 positions agree with TRBD1. With 5 bases clipped from V and 7 bases from J, the junction kept 5 bases outside the gene matches. Germline V gene lookup returns CDR1 SGHAT and CDR2 FQNNGV. The CDR3 runs to 14 residues. CDR3 residues: CASSPGTGVNEQFF. The CDR3 region has the DNA TGTGCCAGCAGCCCCGGGACAGGGGTGAATGAGCAGTTCTTC.

As regards this clone: The junction shows a germline mismatch at one end, possibly a read error. The rearrangement joins TRBV30 to TRBJ2-5; tentatively, D is TRBD1 or TRBD2 (7 bases each). CDR1 and CDR2 from the germline V gene are GTSNPN and SVGIG (reference sequence). The CDR3 totals 12 residues. CDR3 loop: CARAAQGGPPHF. As DNA, the CDR3 is TGTGCCCGGGCGGCCCAGGGGGGGCCCCCTCACTTC.

The chain carries TRBV19 and TRBJ2-3, with D uncertain. The germline V gene has CDR1 LNHDA and CDR2 SQIVND (reference sequence). The CDR3 has 17 amino acids. V was cut by 5 bases and J by 2 bases, with 20 bases left in between. The CDR3 DNA reads TGTGCCAGTAGTTTACGTAGGGTAGTTTCCTCCACAGATACGCAGTATTTT. It codes for CASSLRRVVSSTDTQYF.

The chain uses TRBV9 and TRBJ2-3, with D unclear. V gave up 3 bases and J gave up 0 bases, with 11 bases separating them. This CDR3 comprises 15 residues. Per the germline V gene, CDR1 is SGDLS and CDR2 is YYNGEE. CDR3 amino acids: CASSAHPSSTDTQYF. The CDR3 DNA is TGTGCCAGCAGCGCTCACCCCTCTAGCACAGATACGCAGTATTTT.

The V and J genes are TRBV5-6 and TRBJ1-1; the match to TRBD1 covers 7 bases. CDR1 SGHDT and CDR2 YYEEEE come from the germline V gene. This CDR3 comprises 16 residues. Losses at the gene ends were 5 bases for V and 5 bases for J; bases not matched to a gene: 15. CDR3 in amino acids: CASRPIGGGDFTEAFF. The CDR3, as DNA: TGTGCCAGCAGGCCCATTGGAGGGGGCGATTTTACTGAAGCTTTCTTT.

The rearrangement joins TRBV18 to TRBJ1-3; D remains unclear. The CDR3 is 14 amino acids. Germline V gene sequence: CDR1 KGHSH, CDR2 LQKENI. Trimming stripped 3 bases from V and 0 bases from J, with 6 bases between. The DNA for the CDR3 is TGTGCCAGCTCACCCAGGAACTCTGGAAACACCATATATTTT. Translated: CASSPRNSGNTIYF.

The rearrangement joins TRBV5-1 to TRBJ1-1, with D unresolved. Germline loops: CDR1 SGHRS, CDR2 YFSETQ. V was trimmed by 4 bases and J by 0 bases, leaving 7 bases between them. The CDR3 spans 13 residues. Written as DNA, the CDR3 is TGCGCCAGCAGCCCCTTATTGAACACTGAAGCTTTCTTT. Translating it yields CASSPLLNTEAFF.

This chain joins TRBV4-1 and TRBJ2-2; possibly TRBD1 or TRBD2 for D (5 bases each). V was pared by 0 bases and J by 2 bases, with 10 bases between. The V gene's germline CDR1 is MGHRA and CDR2 YSYEKL. The CDR3 is made up of 16 amino acids. CDR3 sequence reads: CASSQDGASNTGELFF. CDR3 coding DNA: TGCGCCAGCAGCCAAGATGGGGCTAGCAACACCGGGGAGCTGTTTTTT.